What follows are 25 T cell receptor beta chains derived from one specimen sequenced in a study of T cell responses to AZD1222 COVID-19 vaccine. Sequenced by immunoSEQ multiplex PCR; TCRdb stores in-frame clones only, minus some. Of around 78,000 clones listed, about nine tenths are singletons. Source: peripheral blood, taken 28 days after the second AZD1222 dose. The receptor source for this set is an adult who received the AZD1222 COVID-19 vaccine.

The chain combines TRBV11-2 with TRBJ1-3; D not resolved. Germline assignment: CDR1 SGHAT and CDR2 FQNNGV. The CDR3 runs to 13 residues. The V end was cut by 3 bases, the J end by 4 bases, with 7 bases between. DNA for the CDR3: TGTGCCAGCAGCTTTTCACAAGGAAACACCATATATTTT. Protein product: CASSFSQGNTIYF. The full variable domain, in which reference TRBV11-2 and TRBJ1-3 provide the parts outside the CDR3, is EAGVAQSPRYKIIEKRQSVAFWCNPISGHATLYWYQQILGQGPKLLIQFQNNGVVDDSQLPKDRFSAERLKGVDSTLKIQPAKLEDSAVYLCASSFSQGNTIYFGEGSWLTVV.

The chain has TRBV3-1 (or the pseudogene TRBV3-2) and TRBJ1-2, with 9 bases identical to TRBD1. This CDR3 has 13 amino acids. Looked up from germline, CDR1 is LGHDT and CDR2 is YNNKEL (reference sequence). J gave up 6 bases and V 4 bases, and 3 bases lay outside the gene matches. CDR3 in amino acids: CASSPRDRDGYTF. The CDR3 DNA follows: TGTGCCAGCAGCCCCCGGGACAGGGATGGCTACACCTTC.

This chain connects TRBV4-3 to TRBJ1-4, with no clear D. V gave up 4 bases and J gave up 8 bases, with 14 bases separating them. This CDR3 comprises 14 residues. Looked up from germline, CDR1 is LGHNA and CDR2 is YSLEER. For the CDR3, the DNA is TGCGCCAGCAGCCCCCAGGAAACCGGGGAAAAACTGTTTTTT. Residues: CASSPQETGEKLFF.

This chain connects TRBV7-3 to TRBJ2-5, with 7 nucleotides matching TRBD2. From germline, CDR1 is SGHTA and CDR2 FQGTGA. With 2 bases clipped from V and 3 bases from J, the junction kept 9 bases outside the gene matches. The CDR3 extends over 16 amino acids. The DNA for the CDR3 is TGTGCCAGCAGCTTAGGGATGCGGGGGACGAAAGAGACCCAGTACTTC. This gives the protein CASSLGMRGTKETQYF.

The gene calls are TRBV11-2 and TRBJ1-1; possible D gene TRBD1, 6 bases. CDR3 length equals 15 residues. The germline V gene has CDR1 SGHAT and CDR2 FQNNGV. The V gene lost 6 bases and the J gene lost 3 bases, with 17 bases spanning the gap. CDR3 in DNA: TGTGCCAGCAGAAGGGGGGGAGCATGGGACACTGAAGCTTTCTTT. The encoded protein is CASRRGGAWDTEAFF.

CDR3 sequence reads: CASSQLAGASNEQFF. CDR3 sequence (DNA): TGTGCCAGCAGTCAACTAGCGGGGGCTAGCAATGAGCAGTTCTTC. The rearrangement uses TRBV6-4 and TRBJ2-1, with 11 positions matching TRBD2. V lost 5 bases and J lost 6; bases outside the gene matches: 6. The CDR3 is 15 residues long. Germline values: CDR1 MRHNA, CDR2 SNTAGT.

CDR3 coding DNA: TGTGCCAGCAGTCCAGGATTCGGTCAGCCCCAGCATTTT. It encodes CASSPGFGQPQHF. The V call is TRBV6-5, the J call TRBJ1-5, with D unclear. Trimming removed 5 bases at V and 6 bases at J, with 11 bases between. There are 13 residues in the CDR3. Per the germline V gene, CDR1 is MNHEY and CDR2 is SVGAGI.

The rearrangement uses TRBV5-1 and TRBJ1-2; 7 bases are shared with TRBD1. Losses at the gene ends were 3 bases for V and 4 bases for J; bases not matched to a gene: 3. The CDR3 spans 13 residues. Germline V CDR1 and CDR2: SGHRS, YFSETQ. The CDR3 sequence is CASSSRDSYGYTF. As DNA, the CDR3 is TGCGCCAGCAGCTCCCGGGACAGCTATGGCTACACCTTC.

This clone turned up a few times. The chain is built from TRBV5-1 and TRBJ1-1; TRBD1 matches at 8 bases. Germline V CDR1 and CDR2: SGHRS, YFSETQ. V shed 4 bases, J shed 2 bases, and the junction held 4 bases outside the gene matches. The length of the CDR3 is 14 residues. CDR3 DNA: TGCGCCAGCAGCCCCGGGACAGGTAACACTGAAGCTTTCTTT. Translated: CASSPGTGNTEAFF.

This clone showed up just a few times. The chain has TRBV25-1 and TRBJ1-1; D uncertain. CDR1 is MGHDK and CDR2 is SYGVNS in the germline V gene. This CDR3 comprises 15 residues. With 7 bases removed from V and 0 bases from J, the gap between germline ends came to 15 bases. The CDR3 sequence is CASTHPGDMNTEAFF. The CDR3 DNA reads TGTGCCAGCACTCATCCAGGAGATATGAACACTGAAGCTTTCTTT.

The rearrangement links TRBV7-2 to TRBJ1-6; D gene unclear. V gave up 4 bases and J gave up 13 bases, with 20 bases separating them. The CDR3 runs to 15 residues. Germline CDR1 and CDR2: SGHTA and FQGNSA. CDR3 nucleotides: TGTGCCAGCAGCTCCTCCGGGAGGAGGGTTGGTCCCCTCCACTTT. It codes for CASSSSGRRVGPLHF.

This clone was recorded a few times. The V gene is TRBV7-3, the J gene TRBJ1-1; 7 bases are a match to TRBD1. Trimming took 0 bases from V and 1 from J; bases not matched to a gene: 2. The CDR3 runs 15 residues. Per the germline V gene, CDR1 is SGHTA and CDR2 is FQGTGA. CDR3 loop: CASSLTGGRNTEAFF. The CDR3 DNA sequence: TGTGCCAGCAGCTTAACAGGGGGCAGGAACACTGAAGCTTTCTTT.

This chain links TRBV4-1 with TRBJ2-5, with D unclear. Germline V gene lookup returns CDR1 MGHRA and CDR2 YSYEKL. This CDR3 comprises 16 residues. Trimming pared 0 bases from V and 0 bases from J, leaving 11 bases between. CDR3 DNA sequence: TGCGCCAGCAGCCAAGAGGGCCGACCGTACCAAGAGACCCAGTACTTC. Amino acids: CASSQEGRPYQETQYF.

The rearrangement joins TRBV4-1 to TRBJ2-2, with 10 bases aligning to TRBD1. Trimming took 1 base from V and 5 from J; bases not matched to a gene: 4. Per germline, CDR1 MGHRA and CDR2 YSYEKL. This CDR3 is built from 16 residues. CDR3 amino acids: CASSQGDRGGTGELFF. In DNA form, the CDR3 reads TGCGCCAGCAGCCAAGGGGACAGGGGTGGGACCGGGGAGCTGTTTTTT.

This clone appeared a few times. The genes are TRBV9 and TRBJ1-1; D is unresolved. CDR1 and CDR2 (germline): SGDLS, YYNGEE. CDR3 length equals 13 residues. Trimming cost V 3 bases and J 2 bases, with 8 bases left between them. The CDR3 spells CASSAYKNTEAFF. The CDR3 DNA follows: TGTGCCAGCAGCGCTTACAAAAACACTGAAGCTTTCTTT.

The rearrangement joins TRBV6-4 to TRBJ1-5; TRBD1 is a possible D gene (5 bases). V lost 7 bases, J lost 0 bases, and 10 bases lay in between. Looked up from germline, CDR1 is MRHNA and CDR2 is SNTAGT. The CDR3 runs 14 residues. The CDR3 loop is CASIRGYSNQPQHF. CDR3 in DNA: TGTGCCAGCATAAGGGGTTATAGCAATCAGCCCCAGCATTTT.

The chain carries TRBV5-5 and TRBJ1-2; D is undetermined. V was clipped by 1 base and J by 3 bases, with 7 bases between them. The CDR3 is 13 residues long. Germline-derived CDR1 and CDR2 are SGHKS and YYEKEE (reference sequence). The CDR3 bases are TGTGCCAGCAGCTTGCTTTTTGACTATGGCTACACCTTC. Amino acid sequence: CASSLLFDYGYTF.

The chain recombines TRBV6-7 with TRBJ2-3, with 9 positions matching TRBD2. TRBV6-7 is an open reading frame whose function is uncertain. The V and J ends lost 3 bases and 1 base, in that order; junction bases with no gene match: 20. The CDR3 consists of 21 residues. The CDR3 loop reads CASSYALCPFLSGRGTDTQYF. CDR3 sequence (DNA): TGTGCCAGCAGTTATGCCCTTTGCCCTTTCCTTAGCGGGAGAGGCACAGATACGCAGTATTTT.

V gene TRBV5-1 combines with J gene TRBJ2-7, with a possible D match to TRBD1 (5 bases). Trimming removed 0 bases from V and 2 bases from J, with 9 bases in between. Germline V CDR1 and CDR2: SGHRS, YFSETQ. The CDR3 totals 14 residues. Written as DNA, the CDR3 is TGCGCCAGCAGCTTGGCAGGACAACCCTACGAGCAGTACTTC. Its translation is CASSLAGQPYEQYF.

J is TRBJ2-7 and V is TRBV6-6, with D possibly being TRBD1 or TRBD2 (6 bases each). The V and J ends lost 6 bases and 3 bases respectively, with 18 bases between them. The germline CDR1 and CDR2 sequences are MNHNY and SVGAGI (reference sequence). The CDR3 length is 15 residues. The CDR3 region has the DNA TGTGCCAGCAGCCCTGGCTGGGGGGCTAACTACGAGCAGTACTTC. Translation: CASSPGWGANYEQYF.

This clone was detected a few times. The rearrangement uses TRBV7-9 and TRBJ2-5; D is unresolved. Looked up from germline, CDR1 is SEHNR and CDR2 is FQNEAQ (reference sequence). Trimming cost V 5 bases and J 4 bases, with 14 bases left between them. The CDR3 contains 14 residues. CDR3 residues: CASSPVVARETQYF. The CDR3 region has the DNA TGTGCCAGCAGCCCCGTGGTGGCTAGAGAGACCCAGTACTTC.

This rearrangement joins TRBV2 to TRBJ1-5; TRBD1 might be the D (5 bases). The CDR3 extends over 13 amino acids. The ends were cut back, 6 bases at V and 4 bases at J, with 10 bases in the middle. Germline V lookup: CDR1 SNHLY, CDR2 FYNNEI. The CDR3 coding sequence is TGTGCCAGCAGCCCCGGGGGGAATCAGCCCCAGCATTTT. Its translation is CASSPGGNQPQHF.

This sequence joins TRBV11-3 and TRBJ1-5, with unresolved D. Trimming took 0 bases from V and 7 from J, leaving 7 bases between them. In germline, CDR1 is SGHNT, CDR2 YENEEA. CDR3 length: 13 amino acids. The DNA of the CDR3 is TGTGCCAGCAGCTTAGATCGGGTCCAGCCCCAGCATTTT. Translated: CASSLDRVQPQHF.

The V call is TRBV28, the J call TRBJ2-5; maybe TRBD1 (7 bases). This CDR3 is built from 16 residues. CDR1 is MDHEN and CDR2 is SYDVKM in the germline V gene. V was clipped by 5 bases and J by 4 bases, with 20 bases between them. CDR3 sequence (DNA): TGTGCCAGCAGTCATCAGGGGGGCCGTGGCCGAGAGACCCAGTACTTC. Translated, it gives CASSHQGGRGRETQYF.

This clone was seen more than once but under ten times. The chain recombines TRBV12-5 with TRBJ2-5; 8 bases line up with TRBD2. This CDR3 has 15 amino acids. CDR1 and CDR2 from the germline V gene are LGHNT and FRNRAP. The V and J ends lost 5 bases and 1 base, in that order; junction bases with no gene match: 6. The CDR3 bases are TGTGCTAGTGGTCTTGGACTAGCCTTCCAAGAGACCCAGTACTTC. It encodes CASGLGLAFQETQYF.